The 23 T cell receptor beta chains in this list originate from one sample, sequenced in a study of blood T cell repertoires in COVID-19 (dated by TCRdb to the early 2020s). The library was prepared using the immunoSEQ multiplex PCR assay. As stored in TCRdb, this immuneACCESS dataset retains in-frame rearrangements with V and J assigned. A fraction of the clones does not appear; measured against another copy, unresolved V genes explain less than half of the discrepancy, and the remainder lacks a known reason. This sample comprises some 180,000 clones, 75% to 80% of them detected only once. The ten largest account for approximately 9% of the sample. The sequenced material came from peripheral blood. The receptor set was obtained from a woman aged 45-65 years with active or convalescent COVID-19.

The V gene is TRBV6-5, the J gene TRBJ2-2; tentative D call: TRBD2 (5 bases). CDR1 and CDR2 from the germline V gene are MNHEY and SVGAGI. V gave up 5 bases and J gave up 6 bases, with 13 bases separating them. This CDR3 comprises 14 residues. The CDR3 nucleotides are TGTGCCAGCAGTCCCCCGGGCGGGTCCGGGGAGCTGTTTTTT. It codes for CASSPPGGSGELFF.

The CDR3 sequence: CASRQTDYGYTF. The CDR3 bases are TGTGCCAGCAGGCAAACGGACTATGGCTACACCTTC. This chain joins TRBV28 and TRBJ1-2; no firm D call. Germline V lookup: CDR1 MDHEN, CDR2 SYDVKM. The CDR3 consists of 12 residues. The germline V and J ends were trimmed by 6 bases and 3 bases, with 8 bases remaining between them.

The genes are TRBV4-1 and TRBJ1-2, with D tentatively TRBD1 (5 bases). CDR1 MGHRA and CDR2 YSYEKL come from the germline V gene. The CDR3 spans 15 residues. The V end was cut by 0 bases, the J end by 4 bases, with 12 bases between. The CDR3 spells CASSQEPGMGYGYTF. CDR3 DNA: TGCGCCAGCAGCCAAGAACCAGGGATGGGCTATGGCTACACCTTC.

J is TRBJ2-7 and V is TRBV28; the match to TRBD2 covers 7 bases. Germline-derived CDR1 and CDR2 are MDHEN and SYDVKM. The CDR3 runs 14 residues. Losses at the gene ends were 6 bases for V and 5 bases for J; bases not matched to a gene: 10. This chain's CDR3 is CASSLGGGFDEQYF. DNA of the CDR3: TGTGCCAGCAGCTTGGGGGGAGGGTTCGACGAGCAGTACTTC. Full variable domain (outside the CDR3, taken from reference TRBV28 and TRBJ2-7): DVKVTQSSRYLVKRTGEKVFLECVQDMDHENMFWYRQDPGLGLRLIYFSYDVKMKEKGDIPEGYSVSREKKERFSLILESASTNQTSMYLCASSLGGGFDEQYFGPGTRLTVT.

This clone was counted between two and nine times. The rearrangement links TRBV10-3 to TRBJ2-2; a possible D gene is TRBD2 (6 bases). The CDR3 has 15 residues. Trimming left V 4 bases short and J 2 bases short, with 11 bases between. In germline, CDR1 is ENHRY, CDR2 SYGVKD. The CDR3 here is CAISAGGYNTGELFF. The CDR3 DNA reads as TGTGCCATCAGTGCCGGGGGATACAACACCGGGGAGCTGTTTTTT.

This chain links TRBV5-1 with TRBJ2-1, with D possibly TRBD2 on 5 matching bases. In germline, CDR1 is SGHRS, CDR2 YFSETQ. The CDR3 runs 15 residues. Trimming removed 4 bases from V and 7 bases from J, with 18 bases in between. The CDR3 DNA reads TGCGCCAGCAGCCCCGGGCCCCGGGGAGCTAATGAGCAGTTCTTC. Residues: CASSPGPRGANEQFF. Full variable domain (outside the CDR3, taken from reference TRBV5-1 and TRBJ2-1): KAGVTQTPRYLIKTRGQQVTLSCSPISGHRSVSWYQQTPGQGLQFLFEYFSETQRNKGNFPGRFSGRQFSNSRSEMNVSTLELGDSALYLCASSPGPRGANEQFFGPGTRLTVL.

This clone was observed a single time. The J gene is TRBJ2-1, the V gene TRBV5-8; a weak D match, TRBD2 (6 bases). The CDR3 is made up of 15 amino acids. V gave up 6 bases and J gave up 9 bases, with 22 bases separating them. The germline CDR1 and CDR2 sequences are SGHTS and YDEGEE. The CDR3 nucleotides read TGTGCCAGCAAATCTAGCGCCGTCCTCGCGGGTGAGCAGTTCTTC. As protein: CASKSSAVLAGEQFF.

This clone was seen a handful of times. The chain employs TRBV5-1 and TRBJ2-3; D might be TRBD1 (5 bases). The CDR3 is 16 amino acids. CDR1 SGHRS and CDR2 YFSETQ come from the germline V gene. V dropped 4 bases and J dropped 0 bases, with 15 bases sitting between them. The DNA for the CDR3 is TGCGCCAGCAGCGGGGCGACAACCACTAGCACAGATACGCAGTATTTT. Its protein is CASSGATTTSTDTQYF. The full variable domain, completed using reference TRBV5-1 and TRBJ2-3, is KAGVTQTPRYLIKTRGQQVTLSCSPISGHRSVSWYQQTPGQGLQFLFEYFSETQRNKGNFPGRFSGRQFSNSRSEMNVSTLELGDSALYLCASSGATTTSTDTQYFGPGTRLTVL.

This clone showed up just a few times. J is TRBJ1-5 and V is TRBV28, with TRBD1 matching over 9 bases. Trimming at V came to 6 bases and at J to 6 bases, leaving 9 bases not matched to a gene. The CDR3 runs 15 residues. CDR1 MDHEN and CDR2 SYDVKM come from the germline V gene. The CDR3: CASRKGTGKGQPQHF. CDR3 nucleotide sequence: TGTGCCAGCAGGAAAGGGACAGGGAAGGGTCAGCCCCAGCATTTT. Variable domain in full (rest from reference TRBV28 and TRBJ1-5): DVKVTQSSRYLVKRTGEKVFLECVQDMDHENMFWYRQDPGLGLRLIYFSYDVKMKEKGDIPEGYSVSREKKERFSLILESASTNQTSMYLCASRKGTGKGQPQHFGDGTRLSIL.

The V and J genes are TRBV30 and TRBJ1-2; 8 bases align to TRBD1. The trim removed 1 base at V and 7 bases at J, leaving 8 bases unmatched. CDR3 length: 14 residues. Germline V CDR1 and CDR2: GTSNPN, SVGIG (reference sequence). The CDR3 spells CAWSDYRGSTGYTF. The CDR3 nucleotides are TGTGCCTGGAGTGATTACAGGGGGTCGACTGGCTACACCTTC. The full variable domain, completed using reference TRBV30 and TRBJ1-2, is SQTIHQWPATLVQPVGSPLSLECTVEGTSNPNLYWYRQAAGRGLQLLFYSVGIGQISSEVPQNLSASRPQDRQFILSSKKLLLSDSGFYLCAWSDYRGSTGYTFGSGTRLTVV.

J is TRBJ1-6 and V is TRBV19; 9 bases fit TRBD1. The V segment lost 6 bases and the J segment 10 bases; nucleotides outside the gene matches: 7. Germline loops: CDR1 LNHDA, CDR2 SQIVND (reference sequence). CDR3 length equals 14 residues. DNA of the CDR3: TGTGCCAGTAGCAGGACAGGGGCACTATCACCCCTCCACTTT. This sequence encodes CASSRTGALSPLHF.

V gene TRBV3-1 (or the pseudogene TRBV3-2) combines with J gene TRBJ1-1; D might be TRBD1 (6 bases). The CDR3 has 15 residues. Trimming shortened V by 1 base and J by 5 bases, and 14 bases separated the two germline ends. Germline V gene sequence: CDR1 LGHDT, CDR2 YNNKEL (reference sequence). The CDR3 DNA reads as TGTGCCAGCAGCCAAGGATCAGGGGCAGTAACTGAAGCTTTCTTT. It encodes CASSQGSGAVTEAFF.

The V and J genes are TRBV2 and TRBJ1-4; no reliable D call. V was cut by 5 bases and J by 8 bases, with 15 bases left in between. The CDR3 is made up of 14 amino acids. Germline V CDR1 and CDR2: SNHLY, FYNNEI. CDR3: CASSIGRWEEKLFF. CDR3 coding DNA: TGTGCCAGCAGTATAGGACGGTGGGAGGAAAAACTGTTTTTT. Full variable domain (outside the CDR3, taken from reference TRBV2 and TRBJ1-4): EPEVTQTPSHQVTQMGQEVILRCVPISNHLYFYWYRQILGQKVEFLVSFYNNEISEKSEIFDDQFSVERPDGSNFTLKIRSTKLEDSAMYFCASSIGRWEEKLFFGSGTQLSVL.

The chain joins TRBV11-3 to TRBJ1-1; a possible D gene is TRBD1 (5 bases). This CDR3 has 15 amino acids. The V and J ends lost 1 base and 1 base respectively, with 10 bases between them. Germline CDR1 SGHNT, CDR2 YENEEA. CDR3 in amino acids: CASSLGGTENTEAFF. CDR3 DNA sequence: TGTGCCAGCAGCTTAGGGGGCACAGAGAACACTGAAGCTTTCTTT.

In this sample, this clone turned up once. The chain has TRBV30 and TRBJ2-7; maybe TRBD2 (5 bases). The CDR3 loop spans 13 amino acids. Trimming pared 2 bases from V and 4 bases from J, leaving 12 bases between. The germline V gene has CDR1 GTSNPN and CDR2 SVGIG (reference sequence). The CDR3 coding sequence is TGTGCCTGGAGTAGGTCTTCGGGGTACGAGCAGTACTTC. Translation gives CAWSRSSGYEQYF. The whole variable domain, remainder taken from reference TRBV30 and TRBJ2-7, is SQTIHQWPATLVQPVGSPLSLECTVEGTSNPNLYWYRQAAGRGLQLLFYSVGIGQISSEVPQNLSASRPQDRQFILSSKKLLLSDSGFYLCAWSRSSGYEQYFGPGTRLTVT.

The rearrangement uses TRBV30 and TRBJ1-1; D not certain. The CDR3 consists of 12 residues. Per germline, CDR1 GTSNPN and CDR2 SVGIG (reference sequence). Between the trimmed V and J ends, which lost 3 bases and 7 bases, there was a span of 12 bases. The chain's CDR3 is CAWRGTGGEAFF. The CDR3 DNA follows: TGTGCCTGGAGGGGCACGGGAGGTGAAGCTTTCTTT.

This clone came up a few times. The J gene is TRBJ2-1, the V gene TRBV19; TRBD1 matches 7 bases. The CDR3 spans 19 residues. Per germline, CDR1 LNHDA and CDR2 SQIVND (reference sequence). The junction had 16 bases not matched to a gene; V was cut back by 3 bases and J by 2 bases. This CDR3 reads CASSIGRGTLTGPYNEQFF. The CDR3, as DNA: TGTGCCAGTAGTATTGGCAGGGGGACCCTAACCGGGCCCTACAATGAGCAGTTCTTC.

The gene calls are TRBV12-3 or TRBV12-4 and TRBJ2-7, with D perhaps TRBD2 (5 bases). V lost 8 bases to trimming and J lost 3 bases, with 11 bases between them. There are 12 residues in the CDR3. CDR3 DNA: TGTGCCAGCGGGTACCGGGACTACGAGCAGTACTTC. This encodes CASGYRDYEQYF.

The chain combines TRBV11-2 with TRBJ2-4, with D maybe TRBD1 (6 bases). The CDR3 covers 16 residues. V lost 4 bases and J 0 bases, leaving 13 bases between the germline ends. Germline-derived CDR1 and CDR2 are SGHAT and FQNNGV. CDR3 region: CASSSGTSIAKNIQYF. The CDR3 DNA sequence: TGTGCCAGCAGCTCAGGGACATCTATAGCCAAAAACATTCAGTACTTC.

The chain uses TRBV9 and TRBJ2-2, with 7 bases lining up with TRBD1. CDR1 and CDR2 (germline): SGDLS, YYNGEE. The CDR3 length is 15 residues. Losses at the gene ends were 0 bases for V and 2 bases for J; bases not matched to a gene: 1. Written as DNA, the CDR3 is TGTGCCAGCAGCGTAGGACAGGGAAACACCGGGGAGCTGTTTTTT. Translated: CASSVGQGNTGELFF.

The chain combines TRBV5-1 with TRBJ2-7; 7 nucleotides align to TRBD1. The CDR3 covers 14 residues. The V gene's germline CDR1 is SGHRS and CDR2 YFSETQ. V lost 2 bases to trimming and J lost 2 bases; unmatched junction nucleotides: 4. The CDR3 protein is CASSFKQGTYEQYF. CDR3 coding DNA: TGCGCCAGCAGCTTCAAACAGGGGACCTACGAGCAGTACTTC.

The chain couples TRBV24-1 to TRBJ2-1; D perhaps matches TRBD2 (7 bases). The CDR3 is 18 amino acids. Trimming took 2 bases from V and 2 from J, leaving 18 bases between them. Germline CDR1 is KGHDR and CDR2 is SFDVKD. The CDR3 region has the DNA TGTGCCACCAGTGATTGGGTTCGAGGGGGGGCGACCTACAATGAGCAGTTCTTC. This sequence encodes CATSDWVRGGATYNEQFF.

The rearrangement joins TRBV19 to TRBJ1-1, with 7 bases aligning to TRBD1. Looked up from germline, CDR1 is LNHDA and CDR2 is SQIVND (reference sequence). The CDR3 runs 16 residues. The V segment lost 5 bases and the J segment 4 bases; nucleotides outside the gene matches: 13. CDR3 coding DNA: TGTGCCAGTAGTCGTCATAGGGGGTCAGGGGGCACTGAAGCTTTCTTT. Its translation: CASSRHRGSGGTEAFF.